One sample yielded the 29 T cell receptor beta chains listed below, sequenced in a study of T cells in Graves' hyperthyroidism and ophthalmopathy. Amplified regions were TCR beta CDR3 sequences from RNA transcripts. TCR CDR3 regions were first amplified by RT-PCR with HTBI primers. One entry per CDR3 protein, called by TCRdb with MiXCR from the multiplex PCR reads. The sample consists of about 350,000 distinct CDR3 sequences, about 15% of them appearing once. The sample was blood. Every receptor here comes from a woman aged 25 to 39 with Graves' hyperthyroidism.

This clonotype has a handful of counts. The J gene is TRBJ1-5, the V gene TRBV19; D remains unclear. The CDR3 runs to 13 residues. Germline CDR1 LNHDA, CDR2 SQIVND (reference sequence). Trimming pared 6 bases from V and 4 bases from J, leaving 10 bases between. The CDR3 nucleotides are TGTGCCAGTAGCGAACAGAGGAATCAGCCCCAGCATTTT. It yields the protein CASSEQRNQPQHF.

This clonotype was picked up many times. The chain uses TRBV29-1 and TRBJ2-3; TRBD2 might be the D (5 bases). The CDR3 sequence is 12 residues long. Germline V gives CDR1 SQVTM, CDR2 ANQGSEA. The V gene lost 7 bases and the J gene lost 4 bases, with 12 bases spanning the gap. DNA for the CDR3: TGCAGCGATACTAGTGGAGCAGATACGCAGTATTTT. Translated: CSDTSGADTQYF.

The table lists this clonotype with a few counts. CDR3 residues: CASSPKFRGGYTF. The DNA for the CDR3 is TGTGCCAGCAGCCCGAAGTTTAGGGGTGGCTACACCTTC. The chain couples TRBV28 to TRBJ1-2, with D possibly TRBD1 on 5 matching bases. The CDR3 length is 13 residues. Germline V CDR1 and CDR2: MDHEN, SYDVKM. Trimming shortened V by 6 bases and J by 7 bases, and 15 bases separated the two germline ends.

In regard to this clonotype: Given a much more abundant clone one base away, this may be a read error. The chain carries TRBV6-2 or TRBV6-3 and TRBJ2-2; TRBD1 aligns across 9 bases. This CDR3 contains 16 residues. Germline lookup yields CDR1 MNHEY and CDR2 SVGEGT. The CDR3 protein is CASSYPGQGGSGELVF. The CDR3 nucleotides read TGTGCCAGCAGTTACCCGGGACAGGGAGGGTCCGGGGAGCTGGTTTTT.

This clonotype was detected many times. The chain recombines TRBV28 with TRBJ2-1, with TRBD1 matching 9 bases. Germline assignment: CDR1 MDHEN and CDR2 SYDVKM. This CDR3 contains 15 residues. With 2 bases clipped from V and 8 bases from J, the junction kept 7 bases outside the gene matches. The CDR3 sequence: CASSLGRDRVDEQFF. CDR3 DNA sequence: TGTGCCAGCAGTTTAGGCAGGGACAGGGTAGATGAGCAGTTCTTC.

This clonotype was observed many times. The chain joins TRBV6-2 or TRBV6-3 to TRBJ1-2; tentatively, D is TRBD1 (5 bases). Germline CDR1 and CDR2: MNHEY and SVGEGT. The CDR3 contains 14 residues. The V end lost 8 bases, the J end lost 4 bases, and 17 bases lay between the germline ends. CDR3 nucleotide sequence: TGTGCCAGCCGGGCGGTGGGGACGATCTATGGCTACACCTTC. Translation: CASRAVGTIYGYTF.

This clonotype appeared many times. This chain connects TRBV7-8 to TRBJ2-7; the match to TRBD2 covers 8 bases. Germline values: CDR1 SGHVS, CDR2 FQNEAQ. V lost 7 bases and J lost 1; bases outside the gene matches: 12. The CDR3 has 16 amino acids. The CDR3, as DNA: TGTGCCAGCACCTCAAGGACAGCGGGAGTTTCCTACGAGCAGTACTTC. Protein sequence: CASTSRTAGVSYEQYF.

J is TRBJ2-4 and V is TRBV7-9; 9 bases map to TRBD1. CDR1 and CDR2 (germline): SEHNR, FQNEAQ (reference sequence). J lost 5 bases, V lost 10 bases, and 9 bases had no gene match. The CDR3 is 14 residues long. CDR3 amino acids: CATDITGGENIQYF. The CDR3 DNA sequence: TGTGCCACCGATATCACAGGGGGCGAAAACATTCAGTACTTC.

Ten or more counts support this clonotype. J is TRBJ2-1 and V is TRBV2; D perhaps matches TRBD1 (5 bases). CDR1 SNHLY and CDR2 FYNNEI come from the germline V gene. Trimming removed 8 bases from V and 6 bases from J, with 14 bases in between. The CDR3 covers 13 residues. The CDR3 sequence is CASQGVVTNEQFF. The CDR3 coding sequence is TGTGCCAGCCAGGGTGTTGTCACCAATGAGCAGTTCTTC.

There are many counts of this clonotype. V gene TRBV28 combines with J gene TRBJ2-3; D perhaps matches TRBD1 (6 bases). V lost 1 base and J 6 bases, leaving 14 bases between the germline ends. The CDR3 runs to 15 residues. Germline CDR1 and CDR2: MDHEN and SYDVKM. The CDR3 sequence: CASSLSPDSLDTQYF. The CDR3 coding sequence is TGTGCCAGCAGTTTATCCCCGGACAGTCTGGATACGCAGTATTTT. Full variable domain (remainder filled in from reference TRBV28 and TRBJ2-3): DVKVTQSSRYLVKRTGEKVFLECVQDMDHENMFWYRQDPGLGLRLIYFSYDVKMKEKGDIPEGYSVSREKKERFSLILESASTNQTSMYLCASSLSPDSLDTQYFGPGTRLTVL.

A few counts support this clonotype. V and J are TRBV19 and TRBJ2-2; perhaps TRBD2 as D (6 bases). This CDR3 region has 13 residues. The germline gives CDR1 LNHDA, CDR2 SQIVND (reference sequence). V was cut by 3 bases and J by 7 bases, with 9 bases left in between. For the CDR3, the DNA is TGTGCCAGTAGTATGGGGGAGGTCGGGGAGCTGTTTTTT. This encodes CASSMGEVGELFF.

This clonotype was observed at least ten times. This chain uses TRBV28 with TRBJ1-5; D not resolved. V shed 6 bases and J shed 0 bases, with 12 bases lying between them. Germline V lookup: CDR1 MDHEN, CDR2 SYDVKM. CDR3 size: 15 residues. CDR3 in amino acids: CASRPSTDSNQPQHF. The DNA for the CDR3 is TGTGCCAGCAGACCATCGACGGATAGCAATCAGCCCCAGCATTTT.

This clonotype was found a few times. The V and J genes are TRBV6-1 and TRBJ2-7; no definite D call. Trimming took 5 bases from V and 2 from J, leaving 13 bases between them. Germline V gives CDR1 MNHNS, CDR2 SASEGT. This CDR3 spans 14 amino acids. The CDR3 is CASSQEPVPYEQYF. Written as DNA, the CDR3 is TGTGCCAGCAGTCAGGAACCTGTCCCCTACGAGCAGTACTTC.

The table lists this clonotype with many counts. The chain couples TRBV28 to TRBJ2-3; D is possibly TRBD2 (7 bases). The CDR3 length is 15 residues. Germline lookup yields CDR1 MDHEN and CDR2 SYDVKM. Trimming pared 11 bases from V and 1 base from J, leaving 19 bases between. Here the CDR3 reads CAGGGAGLGTDTQYF. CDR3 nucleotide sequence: TGTGCCGGGGGGGGGGCGGGCCTCGGCACAGATACGCAGTATTTT.

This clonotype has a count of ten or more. CDR3 DNA sequence: TGTGCCAGCAGCTTAGACAGGCTATCAAGAGACCGGTACTTC. Its translation is CASSLDRLSRDRYF. V is TRBV7-8 and J is TRBJ2-5; tentatively, D is TRBD1 (5 bases). The CDR3 has 14 residues. V dropped 1 base and J dropped 13 bases, with 19 bases sitting between them. CDR1 SGHVS and CDR2 FQNEAQ come from the germline V gene.

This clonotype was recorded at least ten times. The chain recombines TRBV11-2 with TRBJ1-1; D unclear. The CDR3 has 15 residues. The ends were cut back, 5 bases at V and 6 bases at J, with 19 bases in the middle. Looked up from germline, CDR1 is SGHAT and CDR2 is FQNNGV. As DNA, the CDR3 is TGTGCCAGCAGCCCCCGGCAGGAAGTTCGCTCTGAAGCTTTCTTT. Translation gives CASSPRQEVRSEAFF.

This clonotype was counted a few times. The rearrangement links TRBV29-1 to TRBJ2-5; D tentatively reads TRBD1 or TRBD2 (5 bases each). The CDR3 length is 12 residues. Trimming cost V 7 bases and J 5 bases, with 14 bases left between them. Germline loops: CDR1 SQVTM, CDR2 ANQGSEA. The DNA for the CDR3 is TGCAGCGCCGCTCCAGGGACCGAGACCCAGTACTTC. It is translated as CSAAPGTETQYF.

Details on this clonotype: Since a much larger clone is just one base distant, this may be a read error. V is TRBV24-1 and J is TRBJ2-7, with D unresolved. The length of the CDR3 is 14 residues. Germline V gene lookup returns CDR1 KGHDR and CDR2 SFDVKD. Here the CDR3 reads CATNDRQRSYEQYF. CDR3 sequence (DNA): TGTGCCACCAATGATAGGCAGAGATCCTACGAGCAGTACTTC.

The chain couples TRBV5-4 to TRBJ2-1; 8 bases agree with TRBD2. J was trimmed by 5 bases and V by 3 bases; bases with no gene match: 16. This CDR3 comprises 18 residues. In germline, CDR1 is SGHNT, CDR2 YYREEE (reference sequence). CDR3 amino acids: CASSWESGLPGGDNEQFF. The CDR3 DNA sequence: TGTGCCAGCAGCTGGGAATCGGGACTTCCGGGGGGGGACAATGAGCAGTTCTTC. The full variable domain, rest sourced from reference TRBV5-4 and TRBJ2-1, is ETGVTQSPTHLIKTRGQQVTLRCSSQSGHNTVSWYQQALGQGPQFIFQYYREEENGRGNFPPRFSGLQFPNYSSELNVNALELDDSALYLCASSWESGLPGGDNEQFFGPGTRLTVL.

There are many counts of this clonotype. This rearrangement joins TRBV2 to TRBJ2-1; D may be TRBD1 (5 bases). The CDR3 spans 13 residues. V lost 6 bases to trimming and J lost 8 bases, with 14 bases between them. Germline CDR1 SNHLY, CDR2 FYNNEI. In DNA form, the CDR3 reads TGTGCCAGCAGGGGGCCCCCAGCCCATGAGCAGTTCTTC. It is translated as CASRGPPAHEQFF.

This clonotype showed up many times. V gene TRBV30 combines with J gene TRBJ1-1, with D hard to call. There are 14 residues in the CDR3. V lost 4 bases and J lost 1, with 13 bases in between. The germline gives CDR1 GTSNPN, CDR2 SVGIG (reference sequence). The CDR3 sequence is CAWISRTENTEAFF. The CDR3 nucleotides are TGTGCCTGGATATCCAGGACGGAGAACACTGAAGCTTTCTTT.

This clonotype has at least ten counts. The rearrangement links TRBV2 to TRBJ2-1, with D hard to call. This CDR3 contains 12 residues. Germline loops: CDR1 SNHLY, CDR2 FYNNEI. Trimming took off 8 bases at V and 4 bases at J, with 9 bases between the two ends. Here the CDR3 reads CASLRKYNEQFF. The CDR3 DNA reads TGTGCCAGCTTGCGCAAGTACAATGAGCAGTTCTTC.

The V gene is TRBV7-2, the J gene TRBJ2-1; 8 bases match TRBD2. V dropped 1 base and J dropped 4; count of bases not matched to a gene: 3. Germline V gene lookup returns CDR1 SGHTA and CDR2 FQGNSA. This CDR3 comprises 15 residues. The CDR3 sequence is CASSLGLAFYNEQFF. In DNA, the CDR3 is TGTGCCAGCAGCTTAGGACTAGCGTTTTACAATGAGCAGTTCTTC.

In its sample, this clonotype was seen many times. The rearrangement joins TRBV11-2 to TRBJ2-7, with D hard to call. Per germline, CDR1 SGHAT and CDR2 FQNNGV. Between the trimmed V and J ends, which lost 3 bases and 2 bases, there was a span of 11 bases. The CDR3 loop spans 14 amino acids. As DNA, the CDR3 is TGTGCCAGCAGCTTTATGGTAGCCGCCTACGAGCAGTACTTC. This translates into CASSFMVAAYEQYF.

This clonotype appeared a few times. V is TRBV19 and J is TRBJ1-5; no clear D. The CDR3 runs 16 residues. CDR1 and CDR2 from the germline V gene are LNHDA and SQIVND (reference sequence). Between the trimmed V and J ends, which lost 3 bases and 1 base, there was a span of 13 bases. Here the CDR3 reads CASSMGHLKSNQPQHF. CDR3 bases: TGTGCCAGTAGTATGGGTCACCTTAAGAGCAATCAGCCCCAGCATTTT.

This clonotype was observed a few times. The CDR3 loop is CASRGTSTDTQYF. CDR3 sequence (DNA): TGTGCCAGCAGGGGGACTAGCACAGATACGCAGTATTTT. The rearrangement links TRBV6-1 to TRBJ2-3; tentative D call: TRBD2 (6 bases). With 6 bases removed from V and 0 bases from J, the gap between germline ends came to 7 bases. The CDR3 is made up of 13 amino acids. CDR1 and CDR2 from the germline V gene are MNHNS and SASEGT.

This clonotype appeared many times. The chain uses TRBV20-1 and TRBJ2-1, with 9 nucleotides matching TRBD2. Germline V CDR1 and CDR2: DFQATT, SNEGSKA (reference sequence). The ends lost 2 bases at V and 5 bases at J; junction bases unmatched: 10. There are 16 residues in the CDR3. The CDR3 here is CSARLSGSWGDNEQFF. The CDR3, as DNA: TGCAGTGCTAGACTTAGCGGGAGTTGGGGCGACAATGAGCAGTTCTTC.

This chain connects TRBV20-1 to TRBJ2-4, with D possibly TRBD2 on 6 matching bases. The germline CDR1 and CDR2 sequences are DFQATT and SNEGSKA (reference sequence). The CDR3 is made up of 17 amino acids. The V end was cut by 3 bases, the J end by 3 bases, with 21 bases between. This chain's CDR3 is CSARRWGTLQGKNIQYF. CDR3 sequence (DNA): TGCAGTGCTAGGCGTTGGGGGACTCTTCAGGGCAAAAACATTCAGTACTTC.

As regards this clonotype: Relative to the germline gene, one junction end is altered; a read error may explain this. The CDR3 loop is CASSYYVTTGAFF. In DNA form, the CDR3 reads TGTGCCAGCAGTTACTATGTTACTACTGGAGCTTTCTTT. The chain couples TRBV6-5 to TRBJ1-1, with no clear D. The V gene's germline CDR1 is MNHEY and CDR2 SVGAGI. This CDR3 comprises 13 residues.